These 19 T cell receptor beta chains came from one sample sequenced in a study of naive and memory T cell subsets. General study points: Especially in CD8 cells, naive repertoires contained a few larger clonotypes, possibly CD45RA-re-expressing memory cells.

The antigens for these receptors are not known. The beta constant-region primer was an equimolar mix of two oligonucleotides covering TRBC1 and TRBC2. Nested alpha and beta constant-region primers with the SP2 primer drove four PCR rounds on ligated cDNA. TCRdb processed the UMI-ligation and nested PCR reads anew with MiXCR; each CDR3 protein has one entry. The sample has 140,000 to 150,000 distinct CDR3 sequences; under 25% are singletons. What was sequenced was naive CD4+ T cells from blood. The source is a human donor in good health.

This clonotype has more than one count but fewer than ten. J is TRBJ1-2 and V is TRBV29-1, with D maybe TRBD1 (5 bases). V was cut by 3 bases and J by 0 bases, with 8 bases left in between. Germline CDR1 reads SQVTM; CDR2 reads ANQGSEA. The CDR3 is 13 amino acids. The CDR3 spells CSVETETNYGYTF. The DNA for the CDR3 is TGCAGCGTTGAGACAGAGACTAACTATGGCTACACCTTC.

Comment on this clonotype: Just one base apart from a much larger clone, this may be a read error. The chain combines TRBV28 with TRBJ1-5; 10 bases match TRBD1. Looked up from germline, CDR1 is MDHEN and CDR2 is SYDVKM. This CDR3 contains 16 residues. The chain's CDR3 is CAGRLPRQGANQPQHF. The CDR3 DNA follows: TGTGCCGGCAGACTACCTAGACAGGGGGCGAATCAGCCCCAGCATTTT.

The chain recombines TRBV6-6 with TRBJ2-4; 9 nucleotides line up with TRBD1. Germline CDR1 and CDR2: MNHNY and SVGAGI (reference sequence). The V segment lost 5 bases and the J segment 7 bases; nucleotides outside the gene matches: 9. The CDR3 covers 15 residues. This CDR3 reads CASSPLDRGENIQYF. The DNA of the CDR3 is TGTGCCAGCAGTCCCTTGGACAGGGGTGAGAACATTCAGTACTTC.

This clonotype was seen many times. The chain recombines TRBV29-1 with TRBJ1-1, with a tentative D call TRBD1 (5 bases). Looked up from germline, CDR1 is SQVTM and CDR2 is ANQGSEA. V was clipped by 8 bases and J by 0 bases, with 16 bases between them. CDR3 size: 14 residues. CDR3: CSSTVELMNTEAFF. The CDR3, as DNA: TGCAGCTCGACAGTGGAACTAATGAACACTGAAGCTTTCTTT.

This clonotype was seen ten or more times. The V gene is TRBV9, the J gene TRBJ1-5; D is undetermined. The CDR3 sequence is 14 residues long. V dropped 0 bases and J dropped 3 bases, with 7 bases sitting between them. In germline, CDR1 is SGDLS, CDR2 YYNGEE. The CDR3 DNA is TGTGCCAGCAGCGTAGGCCCAGTCAATCAGCCCCAGCATTTT. This encodes CASSVGPVNQPQHF.

This clonotype was picked up a small number of times. One junction end disagrees with the germline gene, perhaps due to a read error. The chain is built from TRBV7-7 and TRBJ1-3, with D perhaps matching TRBD1 (6 bases). CDR3 length: 16 residues. The germline V gene encodes CDR1 SSHAT and CDR2 FNYEAQ (reference sequence). The CDR3 DNA follows: TGTGCTAGCAGCCCCAGCCTAACAGGGTTCGGAAACACCATATATTTT. This translates into CASSPSLTGFGNTIYF.

In DNA form, the CDR3 reads TGTGCCAGCAGCTTGGGCCAGGACGAAGAGACCCAGTACTTC. Its translation is CASSLGQDEETQYF. The chain carries TRBV11-3 and TRBJ2-5, with no clear D. CDR1 SGHNT and CDR2 YENEEA come from the germline V gene. With 3 bases removed from V and 3 bases from J, the gap between germline ends came to 11 bases. The CDR3 length is 14 residues.

This chain uses TRBV27 with TRBJ2-1; D unclear. The CDR3 contains 12 residues. V dropped 2 bases and J dropped 8 bases, with 7 bases sitting between them. Germline CDR1 MNHEY, CDR2 SMNVEV (reference sequence). The CDR3 sequence: CASSLKGDEQFF. The DNA of the CDR3 is TGTGCCAGCAGTTTAAAGGGCGATGAGCAGTTCTTC.

V is TRBV4-1 and J is TRBJ2-7, with D perhaps matching TRBD2 (6 bases). Per germline, CDR1 MGHRA and CDR2 YSYEKL. The CDR3 contains 14 residues. V gave up 5 bases and J gave up 7 bases, with 18 bases separating them. The CDR3 loop reads CASSSLGGPREQYF. Written as DNA, the CDR3 is TGCGCCAGCAGCTCTCTCGGAGGGCCGCGGGAGCAGTACTTC.

The chain couples TRBV20-1 to TRBJ2-1, with a possible D match to TRBD1 (5 bases). Germline lookup yields CDR1 DFQATT and CDR2 SNEGSKA (reference sequence). V was cut by 3 bases and J by 2 bases, with 8 bases left in between. This CDR3 contains 13 residues. CDR3 in DNA: TGCAGTGCTAGTCGGACAACCTACAATGAGCAGTTCTTC. Translation: CSASRTTYNEQFF.

The chain uses TRBV6-5 and TRBJ1-3, with D maybe TRBD1 (5 bases). V was trimmed by 6 bases and J by 0 bases, leaving 12 bases between them. The CDR3 is 15 residues long. Germline lookup yields CDR1 MNHEY and CDR2 SVGAGI. CDR3: CASSRQSFSGNTIYF. The CDR3 DNA reads as TGTGCCAGCAGCCGACAGTCCTTCTCTGGAAACACCATATATTTT.

This clonotype has just a few counts. V gene TRBV6-2 or TRBV6-3 combines with J gene TRBJ1-1; perhaps TRBD1 as D (5 bases). CDR1 MNHEY and CDR2 SVGEGT come from the germline V gene. Trimming removed 5 bases from V and 4 bases from J, with 14 bases in between. The CDR3 sequence is 14 residues long. The DNA of the CDR3 is TGTGCCAGCAGTAAACCGGGGGGTACCACTGAAGCTTTCTTT. Protein product: CASSKPGGTTEAFF.

The rearrangement joins TRBV6-4 to TRBJ1-1; tentative D call: TRBD1 (5 bases). Trimming stripped 0 bases from V and 0 bases from J, with 8 bases between. Germline-derived CDR1 and CDR2 are MRHNA and SNTAGT. CDR3 length equals 15 residues. The CDR3: CASSDSTGMNTEAFF. The CDR3 DNA reads TGTGCCAGCAGTGACTCAACAGGCATGAACACTGAAGCTTTCTTT.

The rearrangement links TRBV3-1 to TRBJ2-3, with a possible D match to TRBD2 (6 bases). The CDR3 runs to 16 residues. Germline V gene sequence: CDR1 LGHDT, CDR2 YNNKEL (reference sequence). V lost 1 base and J 0 bases, leaving 11 bases between the germline ends. CDR3 nucleotides: TGTGCCAGCAGCCAAGTGAGCGGGCATAGCACAGATACGCAGTATTTT. This encodes CASSQVSGHSTDTQYF.

This clonotype has just a few counts. The DNA of the CDR3 is TGCAGTGCGGGCGTCCAGAACACTGAAGCTTTCTTT. Protein product: CSAGVQNTEAFF. V usage is TRBV20-1 and J usage is TRBJ1-1, with D hard to call. This CDR3 contains 12 residues. Germline V gene lookup returns CDR1 DFQATT and CDR2 SNEGSKA (reference sequence). Trimming pared 6 bases from V and 1 base from J, leaving 9 bases between.

This clonotype was recorded a few times. The V gene is TRBV28, the J gene TRBJ1-5; 7 bases align to TRBD1. The J segment lost 5 bases and the V segment lost 2 bases, leaving 6 bases of the junction unmatched. CDR1 and CDR2 (germline): MDHEN, SYDVKM. This CDR3 has 15 amino acids. CDR3 nucleotide sequence: TGTGCCAGCAGTTTAATTGAAGGGGGCTATCAGCCCCAGCATTTT. Protein: CASSLIEGGYQPQHF.

This clonotype came up a few times. The rearrangement uses TRBV29-1 and TRBJ1-2; 9 nucleotides agree with TRBD1. CDR1 SQVTM and CDR2 ANQGSEA come from the germline V gene. With V trimmed by 5 bases and J by 3 bases, 1 base remained unmatched. The length of the CDR3 is 12 residues. CDR3: CSVRDRDYGYTF. The CDR3 nucleotides are TGCAGCGTTCGGGACAGGGACTATGGCTACACCTTC.

The V gene is TRBV29-1, the J gene TRBJ1-2, with 8 positions matching TRBD1. Unmatched junction bases numbered 5, after V lost 0 bases and J lost 5 bases. This CDR3 has 14 amino acids. Germline values: CDR1 SQVTM, CDR2 ANQGSEA. The CDR3 spells CSVEDRQGAYGYTF. The DNA for the CDR3 is TGCAGCGTTGAAGATCGGCAGGGGGCTTATGGCTACACCTTC.

The sample holds a few counts of this clonotype. This chain uses TRBV9 with TRBJ2-1; 10 bases agree with TRBD1. The trim removed 3 bases at V and 9 bases at J, leaving 12 bases unmatched. CDR1 and CDR2 from the germline V gene are SGDLS and YYNGEE. The CDR3 is made up of 16 amino acids. Here the CDR3 DNA reads TGTGCCAGCAGCGCAAGGGGTCCGGGACAGGGGTTTGAGCAGTTCTTC. This sequence encodes CASSARGPGQGFEQFF.